Listed below are T cell receptor beta chains from one sample, sequenced in a study of naive and memory T cell subsets. One entry per CDR3 protein results from TCRdb running MiXCR on the UMI-ligation and nested PCR reads. The table includes about 150,000 distinct CDR3 sequences, roughly 22% detected once. The sample consisted of naive CD4+ T cells from blood. These receptor sequences come from a human donor in good health. Both conserved end residues are part of each CDR3. D genes are given only for firm matches. Rows give clone size only sometimes, using once, few, many, or a class for an expanded clone.

D | J | V | size | DNA | CDR3
TRBD1 | TRBJ1-6 | TRBV28 | few | TGTGCCAGCAGTTCCCCTTATCAAACACAGGGGTCTAATTCACCCCTCCACTTT | CASSSPYQTQGSNSPLHF
NA | TRBJ2-1 | TRBV20-1 | few | TGCAGTGCTAGAGGGGGCGGAGCGAGCGATGAGCAGTTCTTC | CSARGGGASDEQFF
TRBD1 | TRBJ1-5 | TRBV28 | many | TGTGCCAGCAGTTTATTGGGACAGGGCTTTGAGCCCCAGCATTTT | CASSLLGQGFEPQHF
TRBD2 | TRBJ2-7 | TRBV12-3/TRBV12-4 | NA | TGTGCCAGCAGTTTGGGGACTAGCCTACCCTACGAGCAGTACTTC | CASSLGTSLPYEQYF
NA | TRBJ2-7 | TRBV30 | NA | TGTGCCTGGACGACGGCAACCTACGAGCAGTACTTC | CAWTTATYEQYF
TRBD1 | TRBJ1-1 | TRBV9 | few | TGTGCCAGCAGCGTAGAGACAGGGGCCATGAACACTGAAGCTTTCTTT | CASSVETGAMNTEAFF
NA | TRBJ1-2 | TRBV14 | NA | TGTGCCAGCAGCCCGAGGACCAGATCCTATGGCTACACCTTC | CASSPRTRSYGYTF
NA | TRBJ2-3 | TRBV6-2/TRBV6-3 | few | TGTGCCAGCAGTAAGCGGAACACAGATACGCAGTATTTT | CASSKRNTDTQYF
TRBD2 | TRBJ2-7 | TRBV29-1 | NA | TGCAGCGTTGTACATACTAGCGGGAGAGAAAACGAGCAGTACTTC | CSVVHTSGRENEQYF
NA | TRBJ2-7 | TRBV3-1 | few | TGTGCCAGCAGCCTCCACTCCTACGAGCAGTACTTC | CASSLHSYEQYF
NA | TRBJ2-1 | TRBV4-2 | few | TGTGCCAGCAGCCAAGGGCTAGTTGACACTGAGCAGTTCTTC | CASSQGLVDTEQFF
NA | TRBJ2-3 | TRBV7-2 | NA | TGTGCCAGCAGCCACTCGGCCGGACAAGATACGCAGTATTTT | CASSHSAGQDTQYF
TRBD2 | TRBJ2-1 | TRBV2 | NA | TGTGCCAGCAGGCAGGGGGGGACTAGCGATTCCTACAATGAGCAGTTCTTC | CASRQGGTSDSYNEQFF
NA | TRBJ2-3 | TRBV10-1 | NA | TGCGCCAGCAGTGAACCGGGAGAAAGCACAGATACGCAGTATTTT | CASSEPGESTDTQYF
NA | TRBJ1-4 | TRBV28 | NA | TGTGCCAGCAGTTATGGCTTTGGGCTTCTTGGACTGTTTTTT | CASSYGFGLLGLFF
TRBD1 | TRBJ2-3 | TRBV14 | NA | TGTGCCAGCAGCCAAGTTACAGGGGGCGGCGATACGCAGTATTTT | CASSQVTGGGDTQYF
NA | TRBJ2-7 | TRBV12-3/TRBV12-4 | many | TGTGCCAGCAGTTTAGACTACGAGCAGTACTTC | CASSLDYEQYF
NA | TRBJ1-5 | TRBV25-1 | NA | TGTGCCAGCAGCTCATGGGGCAATCAGCCCCAGCATTTT | CASSSWGNQPQHF
NA | TRBJ2-6 | TRBV7-2 | many | TGTGCCAGCAGCTTCACAGGGCTTGGGGCCAACGTCCTGACTTTC | CASSFTGLGANVLTF
NA | TRBJ2-3 | TRBV2 | many | TGTGCCAGCAACAGGGATACTAGCACAGATACGCAGTATTTT | CASNRDTSTDTQYF
TRBD2 | TRBJ2-7 | TRBV28 | few | TGTGCCAGCTCCATCCCACTAGCGGCGAGCTCCTACGAGCAGTACTTC | CASSIPLAASSYEQYF
TRBD2 | TRBJ2-7 | TRBV7-8 | NA | TGTGCCAGCAGCTCAGGGAGGGGCTTTGTCTACGAGCAGTACTTC | CASSSGRGFVYEQYF
TRBD2 | TRBJ2-1 | TRBV6-5 | NA | TGTGCCAGCAGTTTAGGACTAGCGGGAGGCACGACCTACAATGAGCAGTTCTTC | CASSLGLAGGTTYNEQFF
NA | TRBJ2-7 | TRBV4-2 | few | TGTGCCAGCAGCCTCGGACGGGCCCCCTACGAGCAGTACTTC | CASSLGRAPYEQYF
NA | TRBJ1-5 | TRBV7-2 | NA | TGTGCCAGCAGCGACTCGAGCAATCAGCCCCAGCATTTT | CASSDSSNQPQHF
NA | TRBJ2-4 | TRBV14 | NA | TGTGCCAGCAGCCAAGAACGCACAGGGCGCGAAAGAGCCAAAAACATTCAGTACTTC | CASSQERTGRERAKNIQYF
TRBD1 | TRBJ1-4 | TRBV29-1 | NA | TGCAGCGTTGCGAGGACAGGGGGAACTAATGAAAAACTGTTTTTT | CSVARTGGTNEKLFF
NA | TRBJ2-3 | TRBV9 | NA | TGTGCCAGCAGCGTAGTAACGAGCGAAACGCAGTATTTT | CASSVVTSETQYF
NA | TRBJ2-7 | TRBV19 | many | TGTGCCAGTAGTATAGTGCACACTTCCTACGAGCAGTACTTC | CASSIVHTSYEQYF
NA | TRBJ2-3 | TRBV12-3/TRBV12-4 | few | TGTGCCAGCAGTCACAGCACAGATACGCAGTATTTT | CASSHSTDTQYF
NA | TRBJ1-1 | TRBV20-1 | NA | TGCAGTGCTAGCCCGACGGGGAACACTGAAGCTTTCTTT | CSASPTGNTEAFF
NA | TRBJ2-7 | TRBV28 | few | TGTGCCAGCAGTTTCTGGGTGGAGCAGTACTTC | CASSFWVEQYF
TRBD2 | TRBJ2-3 | TRBV3-1 | NA | TGTGCCAGCAGCCAATTTCTAGCGGGGGGCACAGATACGCAGTATTTT | CASSQFLAGGTDTQYF
TRBD1 | TRBJ1-5 | TRBV20-1 | NA | TGCAGTGCTCTGGAGGGGGCCATAAGCAATCAGCCCCAGCATTTT | CSALEGAISNQPQHF
TRBD1 | TRBJ2-5 | TRBV7-2 | NA | TGTGCCAGCAGCTCCTTTTTCAGGGGGTCGATAGAGACCCAGTACTTC | CASSSFFRGSIETQYF
NA | TRBJ2-7 | TRBV6-2/TRBV6-3 | few | TGTGCCAGCAGTCAGCGGATTAGCTCCTACGAGCAGTACTTC | CASSQRISSYEQYF
TRBD2 | TRBJ2-7 | TRBV28 | NA | TGTGCCAGCAGTCCACTAGCGGACAGCTCCTACGAGCAGTACTTC | CASSPLADSSYEQYF
TRBD1 | TRBJ2-5 | TRBV28 | NA | TGTGCCAGCAGTCAGAGGACAGGGTTGGGGCAAGAGACCCAGTACTTC | CASSQRTGLGQETQYF
TRBD1 | TRBJ2-3 | TRBV7-6 | NA | TGTGCCAGCAGCGACGCAGGACAGGGACCCACAGATACGCAGTATTTT | CASSDAGQGPTDTQYF
NA | TRBJ2-1 | TRBV7-2 | NA | TGTGCCAGCAGGGAGGGGGCGCGCAATGAGCAGTTCTTC | CASREGARNEQFF
NA | TRBJ2-3 | TRBV18 | NA | TGTGCCAGCTCACCACCCTCTAGCACAGATACGCAGTATTTT | CASSPPSSTDTQYF
NA | TRBJ2-7 | TRBV12-3/TRBV12-4 | few | TGTGCCAGCAGCGACCGAAACAGGGTCTACGAGCAGTACTTC | CASSDRNRVYEQYF
NA | TRBJ2-6 | TRBV5-1 | few | TGCGCCAGCAGCGGGACGGTCCTCTCTGGGGCCAACGTCCTGACTTTC | CASSGTVLSGANVLTF
TRBD2 | TRBJ2-1 | TRBV3-1 | NA | TGTGCCAGCAGCCAAGAATCACTAGCGGGAGTTTCCCATGAGCAGTTCTTC | CASSQESLAGVSHEQFF
TRBD2 | TRBJ2-5 | TRBV2 | NA | TGTGCCAGCAGACTAGCGGGGTTCCAAGAGACCCAGTACTTC | CASRLAGFQETQYF
NA | TRBJ2-7 | TRBV5-1 | NA | TGCGCCAGCAGCTTGGGGATGGGAATCGGCTACTACGAGCAGTACTTC | CASSLGMGIGYYEQYF
TRBD1 | TRBJ2-4 | TRBV28 | many | TGTGCCAGCACCCAAGGGGGCATACTAGCCAAAAACATTCAGTACTTC | CASTQGGILAKNIQYF
NA | TRBJ1-1 | TRBV6-5 | many | TGTGCCAGCAGTTACGCGGCAGGACTTATGAACACTGAAGCTTTCTTT | CASSYAAGLMNTEAFF